This T cell receptor (beta chain) was profiled in a study of blood T cell repertoires in COVID-19. Across the whole study: COVID-19 samples collected from the United States, Italy and Spain covered acute and convalescent phases. T cells, B-cell-depleted T cells, or PBMCs provided the cDNA or gDNA that served as material.

In the source study's methods: Cell counts per sample came from amplifying reference gene primers. TCRdb keeps only in-frame clones here, not all; method: immunoSEQ multiplex PCR. Clonal size and the V and J genes are those of that table, whereas D and trimming came from the DNA. This sample carries 150,000 to 200,000 clones, more than 85% of them seen once, and the ten largest clones take roughly 2%. The CDR3 runs to 16 residues. Germline values: CDR1 LGHNA, CDR2 YSLEER. V trimming: 3 bases; J trimming: 4 bases; junction bases outside the gene matches: 6. This chain links TRBV4-3 with TRBJ2-6; 7 bases are shared with TRBD1. Sample: peripheral blood. This sequence was found in a man between 65 and 80 years old with active or convalescent COVID-19. CDR3 loop: CASSQLTGFGANVLTF. CDR3 DNA sequence: TGCGCCAGCAGCCAGTTGACAGGGTTCGGGGCCAACGTCCTGACTTTC.